This T cell receptor (beta chain) was recovered during a study of long-term antiretroviral therapy in people with HIV. The CDR3 runs to 14 residues. From germline, CDR1 is SEHNR and CDR2 FQNEAQ (reference sequence). V lost 3 bases and J lost 4, with 12 bases in between. Every HIV-positive participant received treatment in the United States. Sequencing used immunoSEQ v3.0 at survey level. This table comes from immunoSEQ multiplex PCR, and its TCRdb copy is limited to in-frame clones, with some not included. The sample gives around 25,000 clones, 90% to 95% of which show up once; 2.2% is in the top ten.

This receptor was obtained from a woman aged 50 to 65 with HIV. The specimen comprised unsorted PBMCs, sampled less than 5 years after starting antiretroviral therapy. The genes are TRBV7-9 and TRBJ1-2; D gene ambiguous. The CDR3 region has the DNA TGTGCCAGCAGCTTCGACGGCTCAAGCTATGGCTACACCTTC. Amino acids: CASSFDGSSYGYTF. The full variable domain, rest sourced from reference TRBV7-9 and TRBJ1-2, is DTGVSQNPRHKITKRGQNVTFRCDPISEHNRLYWYRQTLGQGPEFLTYFQNEAQLEKSRLLSDRFSAERPKGSFSTLEIQRTEQGDSAMYLCASSFDGSSYGYTFGSGTRLTVV.